This T cell receptor (beta chain) was observed in a study of T cells in Graves' hyperthyroidism and ophthalmopathy. Study-wide points: In simple terms, a model built on 13 V-J features told ophthalmopathy apart from stable hyperthyroidism.

The CDR3 covers 14 residues. The J segment lost 5 bases and the V segment lost 3 bases, leaving 7 bases of the junction unmatched. Germline CDR1 is DFQATT and CDR2 is SNEGSKA (reference sequence). There were TCR beta CDR3 regions amplified from RNA transcripts. Primed by the HTBI set, a first-round RT-PCR was run on the TCR CDR3. TCRdb re-called the multiplex PCR reads with MiXCR, one entry per CDR3 protein. The table includes about 200,000 distinct CDR3 sequences, 18% detected once. There are a few counts of this clonotype. Its antigen remains unidentified. The study left out patients who had uncontrolled infection, other autoimmune disease, pregnancy or lactation.

The rearrangement links TRBV20-1 to TRBJ2-3; 8 nucleotides line up with TRBD2. Sequences were obtained from blood. The clonotype originates from a man aged 35-49 years with Graves' hyperthyroidism. The CDR3 is CSARPGGRVDTQYF. The CDR3 DNA is TGCAGTGCTAGGCCGGGGGGGCGCGTAGATACGCAGTATTTT.